This is a list of T cell receptor beta chains from one sample in a study of T cells after yellow fever vaccination. From the 5' RACE reads, TCRdb called clonotypes with MiXCR, one entry per CDR3 protein. The top ten hold about 15% of the sample, which has about 360,000 distinct CDR3 sequences, approximately 6% seen once. Material: PBMCs, obtained 5 days after the yellow fever booster vaccination. The receptor source for this set is a man aged 25 to 40 who received the YFV17D yellow fever vaccine. Both conserved end residues are part of each CDR3. Each record gives: clone size, J gene, V gene, D gene, CDR3 DNA, CDR3 protein. A D gene is named only where the DNA matches it firmly. Clone size, where shown, is once, few, many, or a class for clones that have expanded.

clone_size: few
j_call: TRBJ2-1
v_call: TRBV5-1
d_call: -
cdr3_nt: TGCGCCAGCAGTCCACGGGGGCAGGGCCACAATGAGCAGTTCTTC
cdr3_aa: CASSPRGQGHNEQFF

clone_size: many
j_call: TRBJ2-2
v_call: TRBV6-5
d_call: -
cdr3_nt: TGTGCCAGCAGTTTTATAGGGAGCACCGGGGAGCTGTTTTTT
cdr3_aa: CASSFIGSTGELFF

clone_size: many
j_call: TRBJ2-7
v_call: TRBV4-3
d_call: TRBD1
cdr3_nt: TGCGCCAGCAGCCAAGAACAGGGGGGATCCTACGAGCAGTACTTC
cdr3_aa: CASSQEQGGSYEQYF

clone_size: -
j_call: TRBJ1-1
v_call: TRBV18
d_call: TRBD1
cdr3_nt: TGTGCCAGCTCACAGGGACAGGGAGGAACTGAAGCTTTCTTT
cdr3_aa: CASSQGQGGTEAFF

clone_size: many
j_call: TRBJ2-3
v_call: TRBV7-2
d_call: -
cdr3_nt: TGTGCCAGCAGCTTCGGGGGCGGGCCGAGCACAGATACGCAGTATTTT
cdr3_aa: CASSFGGGPSTDTQYF

clone_size: -
j_call: TRBJ2-4
v_call: TRBV19
d_call: TRBD1
cdr3_nt: TGTGCCAGTAATGGGGGACAGGAGCTAGCCAAAAACATTCAGTACTTC
cdr3_aa: CASNGGQELAKNIQYF

clone_size: -
j_call: TRBJ1-5
v_call: TRBV20-1
d_call: -
cdr3_nt: TGCAGTGCTACTACTCAAAACTCACTTAGCAATCAGCCCCAGCATTTT
cdr3_aa: CSATTQNSLSNQPQHF

clone_size: -
j_call: TRBJ1-1
v_call: TRBV29-1
d_call: -
cdr3_nt: TGCAGCGTACAGGGAGGGAGCACTGAAGCTTTCTTT
cdr3_aa: CSVQGGSTEAFF

clone_size: -
j_call: TRBJ1-2
v_call: TRBV24-1
d_call: TRBD1
cdr3_nt: TGTGCCACCAGTGCGTCCGGGACAGAAGGCTACACCTTC
cdr3_aa: CATSASGTEGYTF

clone_size: many
j_call: TRBJ2-2
v_call: TRBV7-3
d_call: -
cdr3_nt: TGTGCCAGCAGCTTAACAGCGGGCGGGAACACCGGGGAGCTGTTTTTT
cdr3_aa: CASSLTAGGNTGELFF

clone_size: -
j_call: TRBJ2-7
v_call: TRBV20-1
d_call: -
cdr3_nt: TGCAGTGCTCCCGCAGACGGGAGTCGGTACGAGCAGTACTTC
cdr3_aa: CSAPADGSRYEQYF

clone_size: few
j_call: TRBJ2-3
v_call: TRBV9
d_call: -
cdr3_nt: TGTGCCAGCACCGGTGATTTCTTGGGTACGCAGTATTTT
cdr3_aa: CASTGDFLGTQYF

clone_size: few
j_call: TRBJ2-7
v_call: TRBV28
d_call: -
cdr3_nt: TGTGCCAGCAGTTTAACCAGCGGTCTCAGCGAGCAGTACTTC
cdr3_aa: CASSLTSGLSEQYF

clone_size: few
j_call: TRBJ2-3
v_call: TRBV20-1
d_call: TRBD1
cdr3_nt: TGCAGTGCTAGGCCAGGGACAGGGGAAGGCACAGATACGCAGTATTTT
cdr3_aa: CSARPGTGEGTDTQYF

clone_size: many
j_call: TRBJ2-7
v_call: TRBV5-1
d_call: -
cdr3_nt: TGCGCCAGCAGCGAGGGCCGGGGTCTCTACTCCTACGAGCAGTACTTC
cdr3_aa: CASSEGRGLYSYEQYF

clone_size: few
j_call: TRBJ1-6
v_call: TRBV4-3
d_call: TRBD1
cdr3_nt: TGCGCCAGCAGCCAAGCCGGGACAGGCGGATCACCCCTCCACTTT
cdr3_aa: CASSQAGTGGSPLHF

clone_size: -
j_call: TRBJ2-6
v_call: TRBV6-2/TRBV6-3
d_call: TRBD1
cdr3_nt: TGTGCCAGCAGTGGGACAGGGGCGGGGGCCAACGTCCTGACTTTC
cdr3_aa: CASSGTGAGANVLTF

clone_size: -
j_call: TRBJ2-7
v_call: TRBV7-2
d_call: -
cdr3_nt: TGTGCCAGCAGCTTAAGTGAGACACCCCCCTACGAGCAGTACTTC
cdr3_aa: CASSLSETPPYEQYF

clone_size: few
j_call: TRBJ1-1
v_call: TRBV9
d_call: TRBD1
cdr3_nt: TGTGCCAGCAGCGTAGGGACAGGGGAAACTGAAGCTTTCTTT
cdr3_aa: CASSVGTGETEAFF

clone_size: few
j_call: TRBJ1-5
v_call: TRBV7-9
d_call: -
cdr3_nt: TGTGCCAGCAGCGACGATAGGGGCTATAGCAATCAGCCCCAGCATTTT
cdr3_aa: CASSDDRGYSNQPQHF

clone_size: many
j_call: TRBJ2-1
v_call: TRBV9
d_call: TRBD1
cdr3_nt: TGTGCCAGCAGCGTAGCAGGGGGTCCCTACAATGAGCAGTTCTTC
cdr3_aa: CASSVAGGPYNEQFF

clone_size: few
j_call: TRBJ2-1
v_call: TRBV20-1
d_call: TRBD2
cdr3_nt: TGCAGTGCCCTTCGGACTAGCGGGTCCGTAGCTGAGCAGTTCTTC
cdr3_aa: CSALRTSGSVAEQFF

clone_size: few
j_call: TRBJ1-3
v_call: TRBV9
d_call: TRBD1
cdr3_nt: TGTGCCAGCAGCCTTTCCGGGACAGGCGGAAACACCATATATTTT
cdr3_aa: CASSLSGTGGNTIYF

clone_size: few
j_call: TRBJ1-1
v_call: TRBV27
d_call: -
cdr3_nt: TGTGCCAGCAGTTTATCCCGGGGGCGCGTAGCTTTCTTT
cdr3_aa: CASSLSRGRVAFF

clone_size: -
j_call: TRBJ1-6
v_call: TRBV27
d_call: -
cdr3_nt: TGTGCCAGCAGTTTTGTAGCTTTGAATTCACCCCTCCACTTT
cdr3_aa: CASSFVALNSPLHF

clone_size: few
j_call: TRBJ2-5
v_call: TRBV28
d_call: TRBD2
cdr3_nt: TGTGCCAGCAGTACTAGACTAGCGGCCCGACAAGAGACCCAGTACTTC
cdr3_aa: CASSTRLAARQETQYF

clone_size: many
j_call: TRBJ2-7
v_call: TRBV14
d_call: -
cdr3_nt: TGTGCCAGCAGCCATATCCTAGCGACCCAGACCTACGAGCAGTACTTC
cdr3_aa: CASSHILATQTYEQYF

clone_size: -
j_call: TRBJ2-7
v_call: TRBV21-1
d_call: -
cdr3_nt: TGTGCCAGCAGCATCACTAGCGGGAGTAGACTGAGGGAGCAGTACTTC
cdr3_aa: CASSITSGSRLREQYF

clone_size: many
j_call: TRBJ2-3
v_call: TRBV7-2
d_call: TRBD2
cdr3_nt: TGTGCCAGCAACCATTGGGAGGGACGGGGGGCAGATACGCAGTATTTT
cdr3_aa: CASNHWEGRGADTQYF

clone_size: -
j_call: TRBJ2-5
v_call: TRBV5-1
d_call: TRBD1
cdr3_nt: TGCGCCAGCAGCCCCTGGGGACAGGGGAGGAGAGAGACCCAGTACTTC
cdr3_aa: CASSPWGQGRRETQYF

clone_size: -
j_call: TRBJ2-2
v_call: TRBV4-2
d_call: TRBD2
cdr3_nt: TGTGCCAGCAGCACTGGGAGCCCCGGACTAGCGGCTATAGGGAACACCGGGGAGCTGTTTTTT
cdr3_aa: CASSTGSPGLAAIGNTGELFF

clone_size: -
j_call: TRBJ2-1
v_call: TRBV5-1
d_call: -
cdr3_nt: TGCGCCAGCAGCTTCCTACCCCAACCCAGCGCTAATGAGCAGTTCTTC
cdr3_aa: CASSFLPQPSANEQFF

clone_size: few
j_call: TRBJ2-3
v_call: TRBV14
d_call: TRBD2
cdr3_nt: TGTGCCAGCAGCCAAGATAGGACTAGCGGGAGGGCAGATACGCAGTATTTT
cdr3_aa: CASSQDRTSGRADTQYF

clone_size: many
j_call: TRBJ2-7
v_call: TRBV6-2/TRBV6-3
d_call: -
cdr3_nt: TGTGCCAGCACCCGCGGGGGCAGCTCCTACGAGCAGTACTTC
cdr3_aa: CASTRGGSSYEQYF

clone_size: -
j_call: TRBJ2-7
v_call: TRBV4-3
d_call: TRBD1
cdr3_nt: TGCGCCAGCAGCCAAGAGACAGGGGCGGTAGAGCAGTACTTC
cdr3_aa: CASSQETGAVEQYF

clone_size: -
j_call: TRBJ2-1
v_call: TRBV21-1
d_call: -
cdr3_nt: TGTGCCAGCAGCTGCCGACTAGCTCCAGTGTCATGCGATGAGCAGTTCTTC
cdr3_aa: CASSCRLAPVSCDEQFF

clone_size: once
j_call: TRBJ2-3
v_call: TRBV7-9
d_call: -
cdr3_nt: TGTACCAGCAGCGAACTAGGCGAAGATACGCAGTATTTT
cdr3_aa: CTSSELGEDTQYF

clone_size: many
j_call: TRBJ2-1
v_call: TRBV5-6
d_call: -
cdr3_nt: TGTGCCAGCAGCTTGTTTTTAGGGAATCCTGAGCAGTTCTTC
cdr3_aa: CASSLFLGNPEQFF

clone_size: many
j_call: TRBJ2-7
v_call: TRBV25-1
d_call: TRBD1
cdr3_nt: TGTGCCAGCAGTGACAGGGGACAGGGGCTCTACGAGCAGTACTTC
cdr3_aa: CASSDRGQGLYEQYF

clone_size: few
j_call: TRBJ1-4
v_call: TRBV7-8
d_call: -
cdr3_nt: TGTGCCAGCAGCTCAGTTAGGACGGGCAGAAAACTGTTTTTT
cdr3_aa: CASSSVRTGRKLFF

clone_size: -
j_call: TRBJ2-3
v_call: TRBV3-1
d_call: TRBD1
cdr3_nt: TGTGCCAGCAGCGGACGGACAGGGGGGTCAGATACGCAGTATTTT
cdr3_aa: CASSGRTGGSDTQYF

clone_size: few
j_call: TRBJ2-7
v_call: TRBV7-9
d_call: -
cdr3_nt: TGTGCCAGCGCGCCATTAGAGGGGAGTTACGAGCAGTACTTC
cdr3_aa: CASAPLEGSYEQYF

clone_size: -
j_call: TRBJ2-5
v_call: TRBV5-6
d_call: TRBD2
cdr3_nt: TGTGCCAGCAGCTCCCCGGGGGGGAAGGCAGAGACCCAGTACTTC
cdr3_aa: CASSSPGGKAETQYF